Sequencing of this TCR beta chain was carried out in a study of regulatory T cells. Findings of the study overall: Skewed V and J usage and few unique V-J pairs marked patient repertoires, most in Tregs.

This clone was observed once. Its cognate antigen is unknown. The PCR used 52 TRBV and 13 TRBJ primers. Libraries were prepared by immunoSEQ multiplex PCR; TCRdb keeps only in-frame clonotypes and omits some of them. This sample has some 6,000 clones; under 85% occur once, and the top ten carry just over 30%. CDR3 length: 14 residues. Per the germline V gene, CDR1 is SEHNR and CDR2 is FQNEAQ (reference sequence). The V segment lost 1 base and the J segment 3 bases; nucleotides outside the gene matches: 1. This chain uses TRBV7-9 with TRBJ2-5; 8 bases agree with TRBD1. The clonotype originates from a child younger than 18 with CD3G deficiency. Material: CD8+ T cells sorted from blood. This chain's CDR3 is CASSLGTGKETQYF. In DNA form, the CDR3 reads TGTGCCAGCAGCTTAGGGACAGGGAAAGAGACCCAGTACTTC.